A single sample gave rise to the 18 T cell receptor beta chains below, sequenced in a study of cytomegalovirus exposure and HLA in healthy donors. Primers: 60 Vbeta forward and 13 Jbeta reverse. Profiled with immunoSEQ multiplex PCR; TCRdb holds only in-frame clones, not every one. The data contain about 190,000 clones, around 87% of them seen just once; the ten biggest clones take up 0.9% to 1.2%. Sequencing was carried out using PBMCs. These receptors originate from a boy aged 2 to 9 in good health and CMV-seronegative.

This sequence joins TRBV30 and TRBJ2-2; tentatively, D is TRBD2 (6 bases). This CDR3 has 16 residues. Germline CDR1 and CDR2: GTSNPN and SVGIG (reference sequence). The V end was cut by 3 bases, the J end by 4 bases, with 18 bases between. CDR3 DNA: TGTGCCTGGAGGTCGTTAGCACCCGGGGGCACCGGGGAGCTGTTTTTT. Amino acids: CAWRSLAPGGTGELFF.

The gene calls are TRBV27 and TRBJ2-5; the D gene is possibly TRBD2 (6 bases). The germline gives CDR1 MNHEY, CDR2 SMNVEV (reference sequence). There are 17 residues in the CDR3. The ends were cut back, 4 bases at V and 4 bases at J, with 22 bases in the middle. CDR3 sequence reads: CASSSRTGTQRRETQYF. The CDR3 bases are TGTGCCAGCAGTTCCCGAACCGGGACTCAAAGGAGAGAGACCCAGTACTTC.

The J gene is TRBJ2-1, the V gene TRBV27, with D perhaps TRBD2 (6 bases). Germline lookup yields CDR1 MNHEY and CDR2 SMNVEV (reference sequence). V was shortened by 6 bases and J by 7 bases, with 19 bases between the two germline ends. This CDR3 has 15 residues. The CDR3 DNA sequence: TGTGCCAGCAGCAGAAGTAGCGGTGATTGGAATGAGCAGTTCTTC. Amino acids: CASSRSSGDWNEQFF.

This clone occurred once. CDR3 protein: CASSPAGRTENIQYF. For the CDR3, the DNA is TGTGCCAGCAGCCCGGCCGGTCGGACTGAAAACATTCAGTACTTC. This chain uses TRBV7-8 with TRBJ2-4; possibly TRBD2 for D (5 bases). The CDR3 totals 15 residues. Germline CDR1 SGHVS, CDR2 FQNEAQ. Trimming left V 5 bases short and J 5 bases short, with 16 bases between.

V gene TRBV7-2 combines with J gene TRBJ2-1; TRBD2 matches 11 bases. After removal of 2 bases from V and 5 bases from J, the junction contained 5 bases not matched to a gene. CDR3 length: 16 residues. Germline CDR1 is SGHTA and CDR2 is FQGNSA. DNA for the CDR3: TGTGCCAGCAGCTTACAGGGTAGCGGGGGGGACAATGAGCAGTTCTTC. Translation: CASSLQGSGGDNEQFF.

The J gene is TRBJ2-1, the V gene TRBV4-2, with 11 bases identical to TRBD2. CDR1 and CDR2 (germline): LGHNA, YNFKEQ. With V trimmed by 3 bases and J by 6 bases, 4 bases remained unmatched. The CDR3 covers 15 residues. The CDR3 sequence is CASSQGSGRVNEQFF. The DNA of the CDR3 is TGTGCCAGCAGCCAGGGTAGCGGGAGGGTCAATGAGCAGTTCTTC.

The gene calls are TRBV4-1 and TRBJ1-4; D remains unclear. This CDR3 comprises 13 residues. Germline values: CDR1 MGHRA, CDR2 YSYEKL. With 3 bases removed from V and 6 bases from J, the gap between germline ends came to 8 bases. The CDR3 DNA reads TGCGCCAGCAGCCATATCCTCTATGAAAAACTGTTTTTT. Its protein product is CASSHILYEKLFF.

The chain employs TRBV5-1 and TRBJ2-5; TRBD1 might be the D (6 bases). The end of the DNA aligns better with TRBJ2-7, so the J call may be wrong. The CDR3 has 15 residues. Per germline, CDR1 SGHRS and CDR2 YFSETQ. The CDR3 DNA reads TGCGCCAGCAGCTTGGCCGGGACAATGACCTACGAGCAGTACTTC. It translates to CASSLAGTMTYEQYF.

The sample holds one count of this clone. The chain recombines TRBV28 with TRBJ2-5; perhaps TRBD1 as D (6 bases). CDR1 is MDHEN, CDR2 SYDVKM, per germline. This CDR3 has 17 residues. V lost 6 bases to trimming and J lost 1 base, with 21 bases between them. CDR3 sequence: CASREPRTDPIQETQYF. The CDR3 DNA follows: TGTGCCAGCAGGGAACCTAGGACAGACCCGATCCAAGAGACCCAGTACTTC.

V is TRBV29-1 and J is TRBJ2-3; 12 bases fit TRBD2. The CDR3 has 16 amino acids. V lost 5 bases, J lost 0 bases, and 6 bases stayed unmatched. CDR1 is SQVTM, CDR2 ANQGSEA, per germline. The CDR3 loop is CSVLGLAGKSTDTQYF. CDR3 in DNA: TGCAGCGTTCTCGGACTAGCGGGGAAAAGCACAGATACGCAGTATTTT.

This clone was seen more than once but under ten times. The chain uses TRBV4-2 and TRBJ1-4, with D perhaps TRBD1 (6 bases). Trimming shortened V by 0 bases and J by 7 bases, and 15 bases separated the two germline ends. In germline, CDR1 is LGHNA, CDR2 YNFKEQ. The CDR3 has 16 residues. In DNA, the CDR3 is TGTGCCAGCAGCCAAGAAGGGGGGGGGCTGAGTGAAAAACTGTTTTTT. This gives the protein CASSQEGGGLSEKLFF.

Notes on this clone: Other nucleotide sequences from this sample produce the same CDR3. The genes are TRBV18 and TRBJ1-2; 7 bases align to TRBD1. The germline gives CDR1 KGHSH, CDR2 LQKENI. V lost 6 bases and J lost 1; bases outside the gene matches: 2. The CDR3 is 13 residues long. CDR3 region: CASSRDSNYGYTF. The DNA of the CDR3 is TGTGCCAGCTCTCGGGACAGTAACTATGGCTACACCTTC. Combining the CDR3 with reference TRBV18 and TRBJ1-2 gives the whole variable domain NAGVMQNPRHLVRRRGQEARLRCSPMKGHSHVYWYRQLPEEGLKFMVYLQKENIIDESGMPKERFSAEFPKEGPSILRIQQVVRGDSAAYFCASSRDSNYGYTFGSGTRLTVV.

V and J are TRBV2 and TRBJ2-3; tentatively, D is TRBD1 (6 bases). Trimming took 9 bases from V and 3 from J, leaving 19 bases between them. Germline CDR1 SNHLY, CDR2 FYNNEI. There are 15 residues in the CDR3. The CDR3 DNA follows: TGTGCCAGTCAACAGGACAGAGTTTTAACAGATACGCAGTATTTT. This encodes CASQQDRVLTDTQYF.

CDR3 in DNA: TGTGCCAGCTCACCATCGGGACAGGGTTATGAAAAACTGTTTTTT. This codes for CASSPSGQGYEKLFF. J is TRBJ1-4 and V is TRBV18; TRBD1 matches at 9 bases. The germline V gene encodes CDR1 KGHSH and CDR2 LQKENI. V trimming: 2 bases; J trimming: 6 bases; junction bases outside the gene matches: 4. This CDR3 spans 15 amino acids.

The chain couples TRBV11-2 to TRBJ2-1; 8 bases line up with TRBD2. The CDR3 runs to 15 residues. The trim removed 1 base at V and 10 bases at J, leaving 9 bases unmatched. Germline V CDR1 and CDR2: SGHAT, FQNNGV. The CDR3 DNA reads TGTGCCAGCAGCTTAGGGGCCGGGAGGGCCAACGAGCAGTTCTTC. Translation gives CASSLGAGRANEQFF.

V usage is TRBV6-1 and J usage is TRBJ2-7, with 8 nucleotides matching TRBD1. Germline V gene sequence: CDR1 MNHNS, CDR2 SASEGT. Trimming removed 6 bases from V and 2 bases from J; junction bases left unmatched: 6. There are 14 residues in the CDR3. The CDR3 loop is CASRDRALPYEQYF. In nucleotides, the CDR3 is TGTGCCAGCAGGGACAGGGCCTTACCCTACGAGCAGTACTTC.

Turning to this clone: Different DNA sequences within this sample yield the same CDR3. The rearrangement links TRBV27 to TRBJ1-6; TRBD1 is a possible D gene (5 bases). V dropped 6 bases and J dropped 7 bases, with 19 bases sitting between them. The CDR3 is 16 residues long. CDR1 is MNHEY and CDR2 is SMNVEV in the germline V gene (reference sequence). The CDR3 protein is CASSFLTAGLNSPLHF. CDR3 DNA: TGTGCCAGCAGCTTCCTGACAGCGGGACTGAATTCACCCCTCCACTTT.

V is TRBV5-6 and J is TRBJ1-2, with D maybe TRBD1 (6 bases). Germline CDR1 SGHDT, CDR2 YYEEEE. CDR3 size: 12 residues. V dropped 7 bases and J dropped 4 bases, with 11 bases sitting between them. CDR3 amino acids: CASGQRTYGYTF. The CDR3 DNA follows: TGTGCCAGCGGACAGCGAACCTATGGCTACACCTTC.